Sequencing of this T cell receptor beta chain was carried out in a study of prognosis after radiotherapy for stage I lung cancer. Study-level information: In 3 to 5 fractions, radiotherapy was administered as SBRT with a biologically effective dose of at least 100 Gy.

As for this clonotype: This probably arose from a read error, given a far larger clone one base away.

Amplicons of TCR beta CDR3 were generated from genomic DNA by two-round multiplex PCR. First-round PCR employed TRBV- and TRBJ-specific primers for each gene. TCRdb redid the calling of the multiplex PCR reads with MiXCR, one entry per CDR3 protein. The table shows about 27,000 distinct CDR3 sequences, with around 42% occurring only once. Germline CDR1 and CDR2: SGHTA and FQGNSA. The CDR3 sequence is 17 residues long. The sequencing used PBMCs, collected before or after stereotactic body radiation therapy (not recorded which). The chain links TRBV7-2 to TRBJ2-2, with 10 bases lining up with TRBD2. The receptor was isolated from a donor over 45 with non-small cell lung cancer. The CDR3 region has the DNA TGTGCCAGCAGTACGACCTGGACTAGCGGAAACACCGTGGAGCTGTTTTTT. Residues: CASSTTWTSGNTVELFF.